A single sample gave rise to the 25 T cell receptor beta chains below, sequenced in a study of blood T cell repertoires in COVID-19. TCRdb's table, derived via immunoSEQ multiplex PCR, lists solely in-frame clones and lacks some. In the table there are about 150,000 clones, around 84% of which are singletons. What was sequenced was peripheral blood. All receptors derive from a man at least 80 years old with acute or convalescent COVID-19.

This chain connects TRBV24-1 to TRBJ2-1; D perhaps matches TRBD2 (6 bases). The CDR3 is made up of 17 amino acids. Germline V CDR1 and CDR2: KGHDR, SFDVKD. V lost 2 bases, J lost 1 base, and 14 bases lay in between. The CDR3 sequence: CATSDSVGGRSYNEQFF. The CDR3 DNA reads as TGTGCCACCAGTGATTCTGTGGGGGGACGTTCCTACAATGAGCAGTTCTTC.

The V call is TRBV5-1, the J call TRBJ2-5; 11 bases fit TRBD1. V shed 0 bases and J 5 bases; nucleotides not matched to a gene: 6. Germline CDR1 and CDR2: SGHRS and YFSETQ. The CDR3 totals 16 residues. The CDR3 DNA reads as TGCGCCAGCAGCTTGGGGACAGGGGGCTATTCGGAGACCCAGTACTTC. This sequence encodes CASSLGTGGYSETQYF.

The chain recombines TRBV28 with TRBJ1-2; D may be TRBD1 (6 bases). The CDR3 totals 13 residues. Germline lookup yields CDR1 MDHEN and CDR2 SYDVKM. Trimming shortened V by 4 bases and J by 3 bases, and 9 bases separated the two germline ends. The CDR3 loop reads CASSSRGDYGYTF. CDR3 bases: TGTGCCAGCAGTTCCAGGGGAGACTATGGCTACACCTTC.

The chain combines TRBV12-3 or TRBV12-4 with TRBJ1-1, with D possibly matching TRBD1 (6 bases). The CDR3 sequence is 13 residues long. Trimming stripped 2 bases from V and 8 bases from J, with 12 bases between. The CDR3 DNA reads TGTGCCAGCAGTTTAAACCCCGGACAGGAAGCTTTCTTT. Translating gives CASSLNPGQEAFF.

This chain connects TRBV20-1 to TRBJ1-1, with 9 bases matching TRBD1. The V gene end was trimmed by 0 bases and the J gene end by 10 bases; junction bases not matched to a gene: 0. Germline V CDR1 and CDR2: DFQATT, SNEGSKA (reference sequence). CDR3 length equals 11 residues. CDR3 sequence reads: CSAREDRGAFF. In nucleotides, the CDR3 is TGCAGTGCTAGAGAGGACAGGGGAGCTTTCTTT.

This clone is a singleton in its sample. The CDR3 reads CASSPTSGDEQYF. The CDR3 bases are TGTGCCAGCAGTCCGACTAGCGGGGACGAGCAGTACTTC. V usage is TRBV3-1 (or the pseudogene TRBV3-2) and J usage is TRBJ2-7, with 11 bases lining up with TRBD2. After removal of 6 bases from V and 5 bases from J, the junction contained 3 bases not matched to a gene. This CDR3 is built from 13 residues. Germline-derived CDR1 and CDR2 are LGHDT and YNNKEL (reference sequence).

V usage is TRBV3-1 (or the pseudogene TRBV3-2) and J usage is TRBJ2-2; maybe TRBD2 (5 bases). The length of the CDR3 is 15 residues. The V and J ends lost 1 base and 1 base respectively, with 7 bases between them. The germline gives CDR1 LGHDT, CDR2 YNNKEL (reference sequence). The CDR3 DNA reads TGTGCCAGCAGCCAAGGGACTCGGAACACCGGGGAGCTGTTTTTT. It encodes CASSQGTRNTGELFF.

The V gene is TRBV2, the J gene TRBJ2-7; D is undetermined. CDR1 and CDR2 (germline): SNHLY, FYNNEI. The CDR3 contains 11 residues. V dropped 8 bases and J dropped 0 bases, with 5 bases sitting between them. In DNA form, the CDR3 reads TGTGCCAGCGGAGACTCCTACGAGCAGTACTTC. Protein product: CASGDSYEQYF.

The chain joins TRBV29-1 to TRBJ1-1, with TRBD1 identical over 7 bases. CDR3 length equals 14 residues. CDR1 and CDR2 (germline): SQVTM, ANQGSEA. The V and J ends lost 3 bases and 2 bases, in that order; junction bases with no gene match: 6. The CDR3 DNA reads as TGCAGCGTTGAGAAGGGACAGCCAAACACTGAAGCTTTCTTT. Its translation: CSVEKGQPNTEAFF.

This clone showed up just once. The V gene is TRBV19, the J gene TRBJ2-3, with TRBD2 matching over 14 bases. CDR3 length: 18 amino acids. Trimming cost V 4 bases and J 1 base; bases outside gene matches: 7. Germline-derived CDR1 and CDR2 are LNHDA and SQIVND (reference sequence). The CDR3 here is CASSKRPGLAGGTDTQYF. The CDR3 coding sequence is TGTGCCAGTAGTAAAAGACCGGGACTAGCGGGGGGCACAGATACGCAGTATTTT.

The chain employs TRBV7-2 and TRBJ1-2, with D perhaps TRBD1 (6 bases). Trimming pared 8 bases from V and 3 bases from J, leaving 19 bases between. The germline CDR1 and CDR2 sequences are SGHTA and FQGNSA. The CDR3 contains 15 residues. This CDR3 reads CASFDRRGADYGYTF. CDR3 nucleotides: TGTGCCAGCTTTGACCGTCGGGGGGCAGACTATGGCTACACCTTC.

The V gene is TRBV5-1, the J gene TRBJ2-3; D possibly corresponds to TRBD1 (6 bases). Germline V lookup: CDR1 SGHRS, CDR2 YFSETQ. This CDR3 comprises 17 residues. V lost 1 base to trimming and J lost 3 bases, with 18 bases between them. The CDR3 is CASSLRPPQGRTDTQYF. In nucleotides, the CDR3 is TGCGCCAGCAGCTTGAGGCCTCCTCAGGGGAGAACAGATACGCAGTATTTT.

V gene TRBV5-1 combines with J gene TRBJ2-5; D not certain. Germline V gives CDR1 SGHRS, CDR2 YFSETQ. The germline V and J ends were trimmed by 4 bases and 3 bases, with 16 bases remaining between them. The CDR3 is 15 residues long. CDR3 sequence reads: CASSPVSVGEETQYF. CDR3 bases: TGCGCCAGCAGCCCGGTGTCTGTGGGCGAAGAGACCCAGTACTTC.

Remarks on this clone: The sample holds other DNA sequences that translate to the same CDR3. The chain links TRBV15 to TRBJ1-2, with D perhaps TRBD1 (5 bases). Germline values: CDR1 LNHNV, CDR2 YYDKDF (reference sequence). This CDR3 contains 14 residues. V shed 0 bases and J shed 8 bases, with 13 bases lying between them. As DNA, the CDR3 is TGTGCCACCAGCAGAGAGGGTCAGGGTTACGGCTACACCTTC. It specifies CATSREGQGYGYTF.

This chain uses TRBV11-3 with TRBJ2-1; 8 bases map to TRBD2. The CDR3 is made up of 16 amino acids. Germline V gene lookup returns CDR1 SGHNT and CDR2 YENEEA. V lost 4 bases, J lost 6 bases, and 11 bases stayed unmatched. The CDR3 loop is CASSYDRGGRVNEQFF. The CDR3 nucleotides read TGTGCCAGCAGCTATGACCGGGGGGGCCGAGTCAATGAGCAGTTCTTC.

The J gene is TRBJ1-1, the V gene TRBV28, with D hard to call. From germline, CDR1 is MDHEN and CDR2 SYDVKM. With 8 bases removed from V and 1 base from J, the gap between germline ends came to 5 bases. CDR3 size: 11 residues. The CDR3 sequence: CASEKNTEAFF. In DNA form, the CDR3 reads TGTGCCAGCGAGAAGAACACTGAAGCTTTCTTT.

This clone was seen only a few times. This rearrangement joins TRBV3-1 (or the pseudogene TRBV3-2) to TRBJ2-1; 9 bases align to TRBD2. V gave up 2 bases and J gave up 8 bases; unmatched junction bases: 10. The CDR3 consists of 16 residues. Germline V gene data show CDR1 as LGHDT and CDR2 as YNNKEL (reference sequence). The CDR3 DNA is TGTGCCAGCAGCCAACTCTTGCGGGGGGGCCGGTATGAGCAGTTCTTC. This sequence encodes CASSQLLRGGRYEQFF.

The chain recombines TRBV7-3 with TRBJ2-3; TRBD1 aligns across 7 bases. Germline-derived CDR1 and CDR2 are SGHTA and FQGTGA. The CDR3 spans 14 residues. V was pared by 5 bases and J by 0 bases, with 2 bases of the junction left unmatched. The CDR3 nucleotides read TGTGCCAGCAGCCTGGGACAGAGCACAGATACGCAGTATTTT. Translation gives CASSLGQSTDTQYF. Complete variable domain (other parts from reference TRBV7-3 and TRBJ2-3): GAGVSQTPSNKVTEKGKYVELRCDPISGHTALYWYRQSLGQGPEFLIYFQGTGAADDSGLPNDRFFAVRPEGSVSTLKIQRTERGDSAVYLCASSLGQSTDTQYFGPGTRLTVL.

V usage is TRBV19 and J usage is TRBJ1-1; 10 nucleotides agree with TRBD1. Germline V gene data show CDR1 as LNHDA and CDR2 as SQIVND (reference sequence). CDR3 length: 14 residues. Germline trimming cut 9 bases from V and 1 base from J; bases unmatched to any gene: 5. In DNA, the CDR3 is TGTGCCAGCACCGGGACAGGGGCGAACACTGAAGCTTTCTTT. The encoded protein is CASTGTGANTEAFF.

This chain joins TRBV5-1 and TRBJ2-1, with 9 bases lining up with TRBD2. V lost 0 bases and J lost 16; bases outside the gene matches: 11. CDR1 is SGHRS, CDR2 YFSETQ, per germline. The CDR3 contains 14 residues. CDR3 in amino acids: CASSLGSSGDGLFF. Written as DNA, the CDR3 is TGCGCCAGCAGCTTGGGGTCTAGCGGGGATGGGCTTTTCTTC.

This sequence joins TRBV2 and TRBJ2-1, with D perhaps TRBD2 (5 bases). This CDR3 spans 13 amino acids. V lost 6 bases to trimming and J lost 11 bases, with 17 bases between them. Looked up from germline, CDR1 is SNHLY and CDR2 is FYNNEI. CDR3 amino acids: CASSPPLANKQFF. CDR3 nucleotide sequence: TGTGCCAGCAGCCCCCCCCTAGCTAACAAGCAGTTCTTC.

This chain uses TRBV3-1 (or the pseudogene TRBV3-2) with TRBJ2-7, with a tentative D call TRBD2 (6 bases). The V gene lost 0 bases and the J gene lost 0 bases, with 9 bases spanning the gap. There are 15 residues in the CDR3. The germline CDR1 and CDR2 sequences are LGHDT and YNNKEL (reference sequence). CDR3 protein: CASSQDGGSSYEQYF. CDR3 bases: TGTGCCAGCAGCCAAGATGGGGGGAGCTCCTACGAGCAGTACTTC.

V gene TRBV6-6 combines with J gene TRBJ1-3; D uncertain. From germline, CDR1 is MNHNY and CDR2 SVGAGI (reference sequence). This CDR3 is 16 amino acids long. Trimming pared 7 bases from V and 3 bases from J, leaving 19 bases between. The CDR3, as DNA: TGTGCCAGCATGCTGGACGGAGGACGGTTTGGAAACACCATATATTTT. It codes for CASMLDGGRFGNTIYF.

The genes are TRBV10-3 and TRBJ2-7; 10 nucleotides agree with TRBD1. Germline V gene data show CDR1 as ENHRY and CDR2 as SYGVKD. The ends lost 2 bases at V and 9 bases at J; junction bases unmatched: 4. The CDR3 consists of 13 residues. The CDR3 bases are TGTGCCATCAGTGAGGGACAGGGGGGATGGCAGTACGTC. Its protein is CAISEGQGGWQYV.

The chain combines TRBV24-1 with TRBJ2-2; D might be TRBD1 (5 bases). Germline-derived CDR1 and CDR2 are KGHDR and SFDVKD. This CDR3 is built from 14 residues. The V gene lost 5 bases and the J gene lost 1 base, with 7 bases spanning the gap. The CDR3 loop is CATSGTKNTGELFF. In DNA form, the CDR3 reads TGTGCCACCAGTGGGACAAAGAACACCGGGGAGCTGTTTTTT.